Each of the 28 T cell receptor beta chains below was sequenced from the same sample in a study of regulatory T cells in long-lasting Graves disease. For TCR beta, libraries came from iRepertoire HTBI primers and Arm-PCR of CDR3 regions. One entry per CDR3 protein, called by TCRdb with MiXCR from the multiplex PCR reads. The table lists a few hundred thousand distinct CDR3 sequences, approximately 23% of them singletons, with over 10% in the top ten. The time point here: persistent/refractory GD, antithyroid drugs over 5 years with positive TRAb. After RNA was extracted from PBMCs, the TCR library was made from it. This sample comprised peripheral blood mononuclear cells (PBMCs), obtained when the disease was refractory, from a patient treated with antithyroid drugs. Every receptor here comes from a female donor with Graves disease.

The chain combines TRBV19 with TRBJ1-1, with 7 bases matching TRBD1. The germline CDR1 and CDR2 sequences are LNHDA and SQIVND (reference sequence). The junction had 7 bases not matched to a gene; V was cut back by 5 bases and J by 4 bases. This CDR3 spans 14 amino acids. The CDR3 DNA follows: TGTGCCAGTAGTCAGGGGGTCGGGAGCACTGAAGCTTTCTTT. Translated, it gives CASSQGVGSTEAFF.

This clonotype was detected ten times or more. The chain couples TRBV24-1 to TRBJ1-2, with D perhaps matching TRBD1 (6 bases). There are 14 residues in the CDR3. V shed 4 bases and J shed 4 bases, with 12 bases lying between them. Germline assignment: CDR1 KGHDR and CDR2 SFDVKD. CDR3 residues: CATSDPGQFYGYTF. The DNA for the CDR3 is TGTGCCACCAGTGACCCTGGACAGTTCTATGGCTACACCTTC.

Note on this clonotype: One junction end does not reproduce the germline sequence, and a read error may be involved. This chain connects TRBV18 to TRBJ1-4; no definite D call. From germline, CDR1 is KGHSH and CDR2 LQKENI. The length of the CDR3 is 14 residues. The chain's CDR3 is CASSPQTANEKLFF. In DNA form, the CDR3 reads TGTGCCAGCTCACCACAAACGGCAAATGAAAAGCTGTTTTTT.

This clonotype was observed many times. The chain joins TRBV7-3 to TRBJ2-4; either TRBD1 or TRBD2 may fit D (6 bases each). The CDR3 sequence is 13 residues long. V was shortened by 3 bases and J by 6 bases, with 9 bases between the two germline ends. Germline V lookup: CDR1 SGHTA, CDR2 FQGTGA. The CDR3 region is CASSFTGANIQYF. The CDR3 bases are TGTGCCAGCAGCTTTACGGGGGCAAACATTCAGTACTTC.

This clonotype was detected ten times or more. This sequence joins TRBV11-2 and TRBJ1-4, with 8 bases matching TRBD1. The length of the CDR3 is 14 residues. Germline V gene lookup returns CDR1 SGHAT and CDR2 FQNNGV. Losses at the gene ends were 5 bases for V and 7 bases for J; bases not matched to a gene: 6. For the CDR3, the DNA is TGTGCCAGCAGCCAAGACAGGGGTGGTGAAAAACTGTTTTTT. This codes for CASSQDRGGEKLFF.

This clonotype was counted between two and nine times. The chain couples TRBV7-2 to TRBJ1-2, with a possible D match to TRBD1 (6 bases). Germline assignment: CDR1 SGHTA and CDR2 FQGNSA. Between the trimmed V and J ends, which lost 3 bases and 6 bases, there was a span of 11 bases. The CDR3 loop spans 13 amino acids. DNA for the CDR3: TGTGCCAGCAGCTTCGGGACATCAAATGGCTACACCTTC. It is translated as CASSFGTSNGYTF.

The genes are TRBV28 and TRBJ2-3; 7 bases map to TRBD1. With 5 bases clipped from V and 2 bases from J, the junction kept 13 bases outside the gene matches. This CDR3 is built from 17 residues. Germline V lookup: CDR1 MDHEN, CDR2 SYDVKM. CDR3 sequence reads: CASSRATDRDPTDTQYF. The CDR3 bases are TGTGCCAGCAGTAGGGCTACCGACAGGGATCCCACAGATACGCAGTATTTT.

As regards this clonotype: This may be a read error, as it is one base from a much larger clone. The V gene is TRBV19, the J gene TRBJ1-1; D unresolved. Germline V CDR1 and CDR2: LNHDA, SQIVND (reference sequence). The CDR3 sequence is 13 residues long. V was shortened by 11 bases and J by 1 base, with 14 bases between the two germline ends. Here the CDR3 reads CACNPDGNTEAFF. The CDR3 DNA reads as TGTGCCTGTAATCCGGACGGGAACACTGAAGCTTTCTTT.

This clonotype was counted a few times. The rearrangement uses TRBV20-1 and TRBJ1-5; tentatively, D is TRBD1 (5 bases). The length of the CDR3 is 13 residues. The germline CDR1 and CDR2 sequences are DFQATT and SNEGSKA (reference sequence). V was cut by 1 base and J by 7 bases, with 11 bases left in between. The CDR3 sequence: CSARVGGKQPQHF. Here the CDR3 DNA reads TGCAGTGCTAGAGTTGGGGGGAAGCAGCCCCAGCATTTT.

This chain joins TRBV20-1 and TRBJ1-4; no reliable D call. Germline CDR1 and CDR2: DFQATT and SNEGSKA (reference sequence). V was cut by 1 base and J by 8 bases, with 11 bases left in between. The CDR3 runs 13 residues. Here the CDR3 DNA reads TGCAGTGCTAGAGTCTTGGGAGGGGAAAAACTGTTTTTT. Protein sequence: CSARVLGGEKLFF.

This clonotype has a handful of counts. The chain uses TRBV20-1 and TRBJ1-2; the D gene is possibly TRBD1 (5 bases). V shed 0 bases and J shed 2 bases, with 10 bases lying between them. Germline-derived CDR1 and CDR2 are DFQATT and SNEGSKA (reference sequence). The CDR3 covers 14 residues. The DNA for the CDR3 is TGCAGTGCTAGAGATACGACAGACAACTATGGCTACACCTTC. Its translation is CSARDTTDNYGYTF.

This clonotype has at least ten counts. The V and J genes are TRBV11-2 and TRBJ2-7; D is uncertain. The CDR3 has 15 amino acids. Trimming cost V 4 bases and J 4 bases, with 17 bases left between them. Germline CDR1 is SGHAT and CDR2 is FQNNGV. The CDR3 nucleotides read TGTGCCAGCAGCTCCCCAAGGTACAGCCCATACGAGCAGTACTTC. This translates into CASSSPRYSPYEQYF.

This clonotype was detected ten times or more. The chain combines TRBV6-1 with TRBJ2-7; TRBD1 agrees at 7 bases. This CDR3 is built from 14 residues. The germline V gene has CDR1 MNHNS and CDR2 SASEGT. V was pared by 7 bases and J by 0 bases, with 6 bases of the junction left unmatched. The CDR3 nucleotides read TGTGCCAGCAAAACGACAGGGAACTCCTACGAGCAGTACTTC. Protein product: CASKTTGNSYEQYF.

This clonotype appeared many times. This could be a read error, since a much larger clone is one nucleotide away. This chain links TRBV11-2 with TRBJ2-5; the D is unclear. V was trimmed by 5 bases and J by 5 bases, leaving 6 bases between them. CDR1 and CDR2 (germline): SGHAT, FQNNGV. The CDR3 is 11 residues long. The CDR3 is CASSIRETQYF. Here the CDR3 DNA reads TGTGCCAGCAGCATAAGGGAGACCCAGTACTTC.

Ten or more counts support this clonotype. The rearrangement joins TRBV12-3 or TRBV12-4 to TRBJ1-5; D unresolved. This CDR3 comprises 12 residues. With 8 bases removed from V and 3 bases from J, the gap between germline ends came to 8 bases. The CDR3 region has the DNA TGTGCCAGCGGAAGGGACAATCAGCCCCAGCATTTT. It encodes CASGRDNQPQHF.

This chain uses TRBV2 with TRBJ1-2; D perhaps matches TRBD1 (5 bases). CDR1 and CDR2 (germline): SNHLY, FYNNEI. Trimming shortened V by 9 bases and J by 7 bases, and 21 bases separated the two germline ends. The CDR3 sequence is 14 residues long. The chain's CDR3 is CARVLSRKGSGYTF. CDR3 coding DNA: TGTGCCAGAGTATTGTCAAGAAAGGGGTCTGGCTACACCTTC. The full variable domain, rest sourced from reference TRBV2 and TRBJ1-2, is EPEVTQTPSHQVTQMGQEVILRCVPISNHLYFYWYRQILGQKVEFLVSFYNNEISEKSEIFDDQFSVERPDGSNFTLKIRSTKLEDSAMYFCARVLSRKGSGYTFGSGTRLTVV.

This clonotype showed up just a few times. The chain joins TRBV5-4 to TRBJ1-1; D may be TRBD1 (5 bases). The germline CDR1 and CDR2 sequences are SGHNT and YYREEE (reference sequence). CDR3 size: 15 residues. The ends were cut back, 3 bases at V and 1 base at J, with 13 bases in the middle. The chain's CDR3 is CASSSMTDSNTEAFF. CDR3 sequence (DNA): TGTGCCAGCAGCTCGATGACAGACTCGAACACTGAAGCTTTCTTT.

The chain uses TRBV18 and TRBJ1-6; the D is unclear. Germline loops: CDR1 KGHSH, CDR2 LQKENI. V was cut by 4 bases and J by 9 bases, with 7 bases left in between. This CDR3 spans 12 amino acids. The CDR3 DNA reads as TGTGCCAGCTCACAAAGGAGTTCACCCCTCCACTTT. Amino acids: CASSQRSSPLHF.

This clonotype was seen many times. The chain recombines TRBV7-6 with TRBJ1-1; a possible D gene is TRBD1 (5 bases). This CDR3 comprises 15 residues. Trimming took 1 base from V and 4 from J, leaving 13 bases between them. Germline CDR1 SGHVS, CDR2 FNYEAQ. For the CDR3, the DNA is TGTGCCAGCAGCTTAGGTCCAGGGTTGAGCACTGAAGCTTTCTTT. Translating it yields CASSLGPGLSTEAFF.

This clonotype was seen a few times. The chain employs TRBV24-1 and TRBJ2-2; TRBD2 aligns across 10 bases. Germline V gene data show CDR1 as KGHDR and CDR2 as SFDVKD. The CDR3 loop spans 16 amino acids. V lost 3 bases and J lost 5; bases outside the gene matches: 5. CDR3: CATSDAASGRTGELFF. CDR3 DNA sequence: TGTGCCACCAGTGATGCGGCTAGCGGGAGAACCGGGGAGCTGTTTTTT.

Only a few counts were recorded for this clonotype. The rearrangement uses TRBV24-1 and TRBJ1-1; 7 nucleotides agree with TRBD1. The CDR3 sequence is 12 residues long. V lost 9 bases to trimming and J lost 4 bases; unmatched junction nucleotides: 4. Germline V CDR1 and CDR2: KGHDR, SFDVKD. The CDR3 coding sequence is TGTGCCACCCGTGGGGACAGCACTGAAGCTTTCTTT. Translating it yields CATRGDSTEAFF.

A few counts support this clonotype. The CDR3: CASSSPLGGYTF. CDR3 in DNA: TGTGCCAGCAGCTCCCCATTGGGTGGCTACACCTTC. The chain carries TRBV7-2 and TRBJ1-2; D call uncertain. Germline CDR1 reads SGHTA; CDR2 reads FQGNSA. The ends were cut back, 4 bases at V and 7 bases at J, with 10 bases in the middle. The CDR3 length is 12 residues.

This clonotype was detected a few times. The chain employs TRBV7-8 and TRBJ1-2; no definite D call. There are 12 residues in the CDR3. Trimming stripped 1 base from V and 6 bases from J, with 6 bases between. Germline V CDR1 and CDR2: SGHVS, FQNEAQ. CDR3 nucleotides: TGTGCCAGCAGCTTAGTATCCGATGGCTACACCTTC. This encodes CASSLVSDGYTF.

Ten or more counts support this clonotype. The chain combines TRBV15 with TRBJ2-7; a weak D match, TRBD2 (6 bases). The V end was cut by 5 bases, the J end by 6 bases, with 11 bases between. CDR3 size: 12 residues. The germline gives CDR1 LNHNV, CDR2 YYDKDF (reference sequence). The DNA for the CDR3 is TGTGCCACCAGCGCGGGGCGCGGCGAGCAGTACTTC. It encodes CATSAGRGEQYF. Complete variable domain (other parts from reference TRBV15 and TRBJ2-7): DAMVIQNPRYQVTQFGKPVTLSCSQTLNHNVMYWYQQKSSQAPKLLFHYYDKDFNNEADTPDNFQSRRPNTSFCFLDIRSPGLGDTAMYLCATSAGRGEQYFGPGTRLTVT.

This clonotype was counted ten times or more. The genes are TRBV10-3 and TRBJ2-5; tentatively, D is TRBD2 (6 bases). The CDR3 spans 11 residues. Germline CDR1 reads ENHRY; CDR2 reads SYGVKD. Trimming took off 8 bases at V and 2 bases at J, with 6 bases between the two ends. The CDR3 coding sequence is TGTGCCATCCGGGGGCAAGAGACCCAGTACTTC. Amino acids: CAIRGQETQYF.

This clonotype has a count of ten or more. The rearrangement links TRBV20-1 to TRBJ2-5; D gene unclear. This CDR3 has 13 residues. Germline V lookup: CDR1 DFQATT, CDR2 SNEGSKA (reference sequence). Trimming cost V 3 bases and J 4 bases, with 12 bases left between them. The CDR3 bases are TGCAGTGCTAGTTGGCCAGGCAGAGAGACCCAGTACTTC. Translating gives CSASWPGRETQYF.

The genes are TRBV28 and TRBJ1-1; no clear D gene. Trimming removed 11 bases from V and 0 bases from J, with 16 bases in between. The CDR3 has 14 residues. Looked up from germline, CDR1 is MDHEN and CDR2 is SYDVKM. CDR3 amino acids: CAGSRPNMNTEAFF. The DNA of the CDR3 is TGTGCCGGGTCGCGCCCCAACATGAACACTGAAGCTTTCTTT.

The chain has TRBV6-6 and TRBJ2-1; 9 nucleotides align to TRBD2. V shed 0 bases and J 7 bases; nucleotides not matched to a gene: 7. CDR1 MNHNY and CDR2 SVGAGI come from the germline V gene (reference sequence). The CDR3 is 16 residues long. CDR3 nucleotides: TGTGCCAGCAGTTACTCGTCTAGCGGGAACGGAAATGAGCAGTTCTTC. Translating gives CASSYSSSGNGNEQFF.